The entry below describes one TCR beta chain. Its antigen is not yet known. At one end, the junction sequence differs from germline, possibly due to a read error. The immunoSEQ Assay, a bias-controlled multiplex PCR, was used to amplify TCRbeta CDR3 regions from genomic DNA. Processing in the source paper ran as follows. Nucleated cell counts per sample were estimated from amplification of reference gene primers within the assay. Sequence reads were collapsed and filtered to measure the absolute abundance of every unique TCRbeta CDR3 rearrangement. For each sample, productive Simpson clonality was calculated by taking the square root of Simpson's diversity index across productive rearrangements. TCRdb limited this immuneACCESS table to in-frame rearrangements with V and J called. A share of clones is missing; checked studies link under half to unresolved V genes, and the rest is unexplained. The V and J calls and clone size are taken from that table; D and trimming were inferred from the DNA. The sample yields about 280,000 clones; around 88% were counted once. The ten largest clones add up to roughly 6.2% of the sample.

Measured from the cysteine to the phenylalanine, the CDR3 is 12 residues long. CDR3 DNA only is kept here, 36 bases in frame from base 1. According to the germline V gene, CDR1 reads MDHEN and CDR2 reads SYDVKM. In the prospective study, participants were roughly 18 to 95 years old, resided in about two dozen geographic areas of the United States, and were enrolled through a virtual design. Cohort assignment in the prospective study relied on participant-reported clinical history from a screening survey and a study questionnaire. ImmuneRACE Cohort 3 recovered participants were defined by two consecutive negative NP/OP PCR tests, healthcare professional clearance, or symptom resolution. In the prospective study, whole blood, serum and a nasopharyngeal or oropharyngeal swab were collected from each participant by mobile phlebotomists. Over a roughly 2-month period, participants in the prospective study had the option of providing additional blood draws and questionnaires. Before DNA extraction, prospective study blood samples were shipped either frozen or at room temperature.

These data come from a study of blood T cell repertoires in COVID-19 (dated by TCRdb to about 2020). Background for the entire study: Samples covering the acute and convalescent phases of COVID-19 were provided by collaborators in the United States, Italy and Spain. The prospective study material was composed of cDNA or gDNA derived from T cells, B-cell-depleted T cells, or PBMCs. The dataset comprised deeply sampled blood TCRbeta repertoires from subjects exposed to, actively infected with, or recovered from COVID-19. The repertoires were released in a freely available public database intended as a resource for research on the immune response to SARS-CoV-2. The samples were drawn from two sources: the first 160 participants of the ongoing ImmuneRACE study, and 1,254 subjects contributed by 6 global collaborators. The sample metadata nearly always contained a de-identified subject ID, COVID-19 status, age in years and sex. HLA class I and class II types, where available, came from metadata supplied by the sample provider rather than from assay-based typing.

The paper as a whole reports these results and caveats: Clinical and demographic metadata were provided uncurated, with the amount varying by source and participant.

The chain is made from TRBV28 and TRBJ2-7, with the D gene not confidently named. Sequencing used PBMCs or T cells enriched from blood (not recorded which). This TCR came from a woman aged 40 to 50 who had recovered from COVID-19. DNA sequence: TGTGCCAGCAGTTTGGGTCACAACTACCACCTCTTC. Its product reads: CASSLGHNYHLF.